The present TCR beta chain was sequenced within a study of monozygotic twins with inflammatory bowel disease. The UMIs contained a 6-nucleotide sample barcode. They were added by template switching during cDNA synthesis. TCRdb reanalyzed the 5' RACE reads, giving one entry per CDR3 protein sequence and no DNA. Its table lists around 370,000 distinct CDR3 sequences. CDR3 length: 11 amino acids. Germline V CDR1 and CDR2: SEHNR, FQNEAQ (reference sequence). The clonotype comes from a human donor with ulcerative colitis or Crohn's disease, or a healthy co-twin of an affected twin (not recorded which). The chain joins TRBV7-9 to TRBJ2-1. Specimen: blood. CDR3 sequence reads: CASDGVNEQFF.